A single sample gave rise to the 26 T cell receptor beta chains below, sequenced in a study of T cells in Graves' hyperthyroidism and ophthalmopathy. Template material for amplifying TCR beta CDR3 regions consisted of RNA transcripts. The HTBI primer set served for first-round RT-PCR of the TCR CDR3. TCRdb called the multiplex PCR reads again in MiXCR, with one record for every CDR3 protein. Of 560,000 or so distinct CDR3 sequences in the sample, about 20% were seen once. Material: blood. Receptors were obtained from a man aged 40-49 years with Graves' ophthalmopathy.

This clonotype was seen a few times. The chain recombines TRBV3-1 with TRBJ2-7; 9 bases line up with TRBD1. V was clipped by 1 base and J by 3 bases; unmatched bases: 4. From germline, CDR1 is LGHDT and CDR2 YNNKEL (reference sequence). The CDR3 runs to 15 residues. CDR3 in amino acids: CASSQVPGQGYEQYF. CDR3 nucleotide sequence: TGTGCCAGCAGCCAAGTCCCGGGACAGGGCTACGAGCAGTACTTC.

This clonotype was detected ten times or more. As DNA, the CDR3 is TGCGCCAGCAGCCACCCCGGCCCTCTGGCCGAGCAGTACTTC. It translates to CASSHPGPLAEQYF. The chain couples TRBV4-1 to TRBJ2-7; no reliable D call. Germline values: CDR1 MGHRA, CDR2 YSYEKL. The CDR3 is 14 amino acids. V was shortened by 3 bases and J by 6 bases, with 15 bases between the two germline ends.

This clonotype occurred a few times. The chain couples TRBV6-1 to TRBJ1-2; possible D gene TRBD1, 6 bases. The CDR3 covers 15 residues. Germline CDR1 MNHNS, CDR2 SASEGT. Trimming cost V 5 bases and J 8 bases, with 21 bases left between them. The DNA of the CDR3 is TGTGCCAGCAGTTCGCCTGAAGTGGGGGCGGAAGGCTACACCTTC. This codes for CASSSPEVGAEGYTF.

This clonotype was seen a handful of times. This CDR3 is CASSLPTSREQYF. The CDR3 bases are TGTGCCAGCAGCCTCCCGACTAGTCGCGAGCAGTACTTC. The genes are TRBV7-2 and TRBJ2-7, with D tentatively TRBD2 (6 bases). The V end was cut by 5 bases, the J end by 6 bases, with 14 bases between. This CDR3 is 13 amino acids long. Germline V gene lookup returns CDR1 SGHTA and CDR2 FQGNSA.

This clonotype was counted many times. The V gene is TRBV12-3 or TRBV12-4, the J gene TRBJ2-1; 10 bases are a match to TRBD2. The V gene end was trimmed by 3 bases and the J gene end by 7 bases; junction bases not matched to a gene: 9. This CDR3 has 16 amino acids. The CDR3 sequence is CASSLISGGAGNEQFF. As DNA, the CDR3 is TGTGCCAGCAGTTTGATAAGCGGGGGGGCCGGTAATGAGCAGTTCTTC.

This clonotype came up a few times. The V gene is TRBV4-2, the J gene TRBJ2-1, with D uncertain. This CDR3 contains 15 residues. Germline CDR1 is LGHNA and CDR2 is YNFKEQ. Trimming stripped 0 bases from V and 5 bases from J, with 11 bases between. The CDR3 here is CASSQEGNSNNEQFF. In DNA, the CDR3 is TGTGCCAGCAGCCAAGAGGGGAACAGCAACAATGAGCAGTTCTTC.

The chain recombines TRBV7-9 with TRBJ2-7; 9 bases line up with TRBD2. The CDR3 has 15 amino acids. The ends lost 0 bases at V and 2 bases at J; junction bases unmatched: 2. The germline V gene encodes CDR1 SEHNR and CDR2 FQNEAQ (reference sequence). The CDR3 DNA reads TGTGCCAGCAGCTTAGCGGGACTAGCTCCCTACGAGCAGTACTTC. It translates to CASSLAGLAPYEQYF.

This rearrangement joins TRBV27 to TRBJ2-5; D gene unclear. CDR3 size: 16 residues. V was trimmed by 6 bases and J by 5 bases, leaving 22 bases between them. Germline V lookup: CDR1 MNHEY, CDR2 SMNVEV (reference sequence). CDR3 DNA: TGTGCCAGCAGCAAGATCACCGTCATGGGATGGGAGACCCAGTACTTC. Its protein is CASSKITVMGWETQYF.

This clonotype was observed a single time. V is TRBV19 and J is TRBJ1-5, with unresolved D. This CDR3 spans 15 amino acids. Per the germline V gene, CDR1 is LNHDA and CDR2 is SQIVND (reference sequence). Trimming pared 10 bases from V and 0 bases from J, leaving 16 bases between. The CDR3: CATHRGRNSNQPQHF. The DNA for the CDR3 is TGTGCCACACATCGAGGCAGGAATAGCAATCAGCCCCAGCATTTT.

The chain is built from TRBV9 and TRBJ2-3; D remains unclear. The CDR3 runs 14 residues. Germline V gives CDR1 SGDLS, CDR2 YYNGEE. Trimming left V 3 bases short and J 1 base short, with 9 bases between. CDR3 bases: TGTGCCAGCAGCGGCCCCGCGGGCACAGATACGCAGTATTTT. Amino acids: CASSGPAGTDTQYF.

There are many counts of this clonotype. The chain combines TRBV20-1 with TRBJ2-7; 8 bases line up with TRBD2. Germline V gene lookup returns CDR1 DFQATT and CDR2 SNEGSKA (reference sequence). J gave up 5 bases and V 3 bases, and 6 bases lay outside the gene matches. The CDR3 has 13 amino acids. The CDR3 sequence is CSASGGVLDEQYF. In nucleotides, the CDR3 is TGCAGTGCTAGCGGGGGGGTCCTGGACGAGCAGTACTTC.

This clonotype was seen at least ten times. The rearrangement joins TRBV3-1 to TRBJ2-7; a weak D match, TRBD2 (6 bases). The germline gives CDR1 LGHDT, CDR2 YNNKEL (reference sequence). This CDR3 is 15 amino acids long. Trimming left V 3 bases short and J 1 base short, with 13 bases between. CDR3 sequence reads: CASSQAGRVSYEQYF. The CDR3 DNA sequence: TGTGCCAGCAGCCAGGCCGGGAGAGTTTCCTACGAGCAGTACTTC.

This clonotype was seen ten or more times. The chain joins TRBV6-1 to TRBJ1-4; TRBD1 matches 10 bases. The CDR3 is 13 residues long. CDR1 MNHNS and CDR2 SASEGT come from the germline V gene. Germline trimming cut 6 bases from V and 7 bases from J; bases unmatched to any gene: 2. The CDR3 region is CASSRDRGEKLFF. The CDR3 DNA sequence: TGTGCCAGCAGCCGGGACAGGGGTGAAAAACTGTTTTTT.

The V call is TRBV29-1, the J call TRBJ2-7, with 9 bases fitting TRBD1. From germline, CDR1 is SQVTM and CDR2 ANQGSEA. This CDR3 is 13 amino acids long. The J segment lost 4 bases and the V segment lost 7 bases, leaving 8 bases of the junction unmatched. CDR3: CSAGDREGYEQYF. The CDR3 region has the DNA TGCAGCGCCGGGGACAGGGAGGGGTACGAGCAGTACTTC.

The V and J genes are TRBV2 and TRBJ2-2; D is undetermined. This CDR3 spans 15 amino acids. Trimming left V 6 bases short and J 5 bases short, with 16 bases between. Germline V gene data show CDR1 as SNHLY and CDR2 as FYNNEI. The CDR3 DNA is TGTGCCAGCAGCCCCTCACGAATTAAAACCGGGGAGCTGTTTTTT. Its protein is CASSPSRIKTGELFF.

V gene TRBV6-1 combines with J gene TRBJ2-2; 8 bases are a match to TRBD1. CDR3 length: 14 amino acids. V shed 7 bases, J shed 6 bases, and the junction held 7 bases outside the gene matches. CDR1 is MNHNS and CDR2 is SASEGT in the germline V gene. CDR3 DNA sequence: TGTGCCAGCAAAAAGGGACAGGCGGCCGGGGAGCTGTTTTTT. This translates into CASKKGQAAGELFF.

This clonotype was recorded many times. The J gene is TRBJ2-5, the V gene TRBV6-1; TRBD1 might be the D (6 bases). The germline V gene encodes CDR1 MNHNS and CDR2 SASEGT. The CDR3 consists of 13 residues. Trimming pared 4 bases from V and 0 bases from J, leaving 6 bases between. The CDR3, as DNA: TGTGCCAGCAGTGGGGACAACCAAGAGACCCAGTACTTC. Protein product: CASSGDNQETQYF.

The chain has TRBV2 and TRBJ2-7, with 9 bases matching TRBD2. CDR3 size: 17 residues. The germline V gene encodes CDR1 SNHLY and CDR2 FYNNEI. Losses at the gene ends were 4 bases for V and 0 bases for J; bases not matched to a gene: 10. CDR3 region: CASSGKGAGGYSYEQYF. In nucleotides, the CDR3 is TGTGCCAGCAGTGGAAAAGGGGCGGGGGGGTACTCCTACGAGCAGTACTTC.

In DNA form, the CDR3 reads TGCAGTGCTAGGCCAGCTAGCGGGAGTTTAGATACGCAGTATTTT. Protein product: CSARPASGSLDTQYF. The genes are TRBV20-1 and TRBJ2-3; 10 bases fit TRBD2. The CDR3 runs 15 residues. The germline CDR1 and CDR2 sequences are DFQATT and SNEGSKA (reference sequence). Trimming removed 3 bases from V and 5 bases from J; junction bases left unmatched: 8.

This chain uses TRBV29-1 with TRBJ2-4, with 8 bases lining up with TRBD1. Germline trimming cut 7 bases from V and 0 bases from J; bases unmatched to any gene: 8. There are 15 residues in the CDR3. Per the germline V gene, CDR1 is SQVTM and CDR2 is ANQGSEA. DNA for the CDR3: TGCAGCGCCACCCCCACAGGGGGAGCCAAAAACATTCAGTACTTC. Translating gives CSATPTGGAKNIQYF.

This clonotype was seen ten or more times. The rearrangement links TRBV28 to TRBJ2-1; D may be TRBD2 (6 bases). CDR1 is MDHEN and CDR2 is SYDVKM in the germline V gene. Trimming pared 4 bases from V and 5 bases from J, leaving 18 bases between. CDR3 length: 16 amino acids. The CDR3 coding sequence is TGTGCCAGCAGTTCCCTCCCGAGCGGGCGACACAATGAGCAGTTCTTC. Protein: CASSSLPSGRHNEQFF.

CDR3 nucleotide sequence: TGTGCCAGCAGCGGGGGAACAGGACACAGCTACGAGCAGTACTTC. It specifies CASSGGTGHSYEQYF. V usage is TRBV28 and J usage is TRBJ2-7, with D perhaps TRBD2 (6 bases). V was cut by 6 bases and J by 3 bases, with 18 bases left in between. The CDR3 spans 15 residues. In germline, CDR1 is MDHEN, CDR2 SYDVKM.

The V call is TRBV3-1, the J call TRBJ1-1, with 7 bases identical to TRBD1. The V and J ends lost 0 bases and 0 bases, in that order; junction bases with no gene match: 7. This CDR3 has 17 residues. Looked up from germline, CDR1 is LGHDT and CDR2 is YNNKEL (reference sequence). In nucleotides, the CDR3 is TGTGCCAGCAGCCAAGATGAGAGGACAGGAATGAACACTGAAGCTTTCTTT. The encoded protein is CASSQDERTGMNTEAFF.

This clonotype was recorded at least ten times. This chain links TRBV12-3 or TRBV12-4 with TRBJ2-7; TRBD2 aligns across 7 bases. V shed 0 bases, J shed 5 bases, and the junction held 7 bases outside the gene matches. The CDR3 runs to 15 residues. CDR3 sequence (DNA): TGTGCCAGCAGTTTAGCGAGATATGGGGGGGACGAGCAGTACTTC. Its translation: CASSLARYGGDEQYF.

The J gene is TRBJ2-5, the V gene TRBV20-1, with 11 bases fitting TRBD2. V dropped 6 bases and J dropped 5; count of bases not matched to a gene: 5. The CDR3 sequence is 13 residues long. Germline-derived CDR1 and CDR2 are DFQATT and SNEGSKA (reference sequence). The CDR3 here is CSASSGGGETQYF. For the CDR3, the DNA is TGCAGTGCGAGTAGCGGGGGGGGGGAGACCCAGTACTTC.

The chain combines TRBV7-2 with TRBJ1-3; 8 bases align to TRBD1. Looked up from germline, CDR1 is SGHTA and CDR2 is FQGNSA. The V and J ends lost 5 bases and 2 bases, in that order; junction bases with no gene match: 5. This CDR3 comprises 15 residues. The CDR3: CASSARTGTGNTIYF. The CDR3 DNA reads TGTGCCAGCAGCGCTCGGACAGGGACTGGAAACACCATATATTTT.